The next 10 T cell receptor beta chains were all read from a single sample in a study of blood T cell repertoires in COVID-19. Assay used: immunoSEQ multiplex PCR; TCRdb lists only in-frame clones, some missing. The sample contains some 220,000 clones, around 81% of which appear only once. Sequencing input: peripheral blood. All receptors come from a human donor in a cohort sampled during active COVID-19.

The CDR3 bases are TGTGCCAGTAGTATTGGGCAGTACAACTATGGCTACACCTTC. Translating gives CASSIGQYNYGYTF. The chain recombines TRBV19 with TRBJ1-2; D unresolved. The ends were cut back, 3 bases at V and 2 bases at J, with 10 bases in the middle. CDR1 is LNHDA, CDR2 SQIVND, per germline (reference sequence). This CDR3 has 14 amino acids.

V and J are TRBV7-2 and TRBJ1-3; tentatively, D is TRBD1 (6 bases). CDR1 is SGHTA and CDR2 is FQGNSA in the germline V gene. V shed 1 base and J shed 3 bases, with 7 bases lying between them. The CDR3 is made up of 14 amino acids. The CDR3 coding sequence is TGTGCCAGCAGCTTAGGGACAGTTGGAAACACCATATATTTT. Protein: CASSLGTVGNTIYF. The entire variable domain, with the rest obtained from reference TRBV7-2 and TRBJ1-3, is as follows: GAGVSQSPSNKVTEKGKDVELRCDPISGHTALYWYRQSLGQGLEFLIYFQGNSAPDKSGLPSDRFSAERTGGSVSTLTIQRTQQEDSAVYLCASSLGTVGNTIYFGEGSWLTVV.

V gene TRBV7-2 combines with J gene TRBJ1-1, with 11 nucleotides matching TRBD1. This CDR3 region has 15 residues. The junction had 7 bases not matched to a gene; V was cut back by 3 bases and J by 7 bases. Germline CDR1 reads SGHTA; CDR2 reads FQGNSA. The CDR3 nucleotides are TGTGCCAGCAGCTTCGCCCTGGACAGGGGGCTTGAAGCTTTCTTT. This codes for CASSFALDRGLEAFF.

In this sample, this clone turned up a few times. The chain carries TRBV5-6 and TRBJ2-3; 8 nucleotides agree with TRBD2. The CDR3 consists of 16 residues. Germline-derived CDR1 and CDR2 are SGHDT and YYEEEE. V lost 3 bases and J lost 5; bases outside the gene matches: 11. The CDR3 is CASSSYRGLVGDTQYF. DNA for the CDR3: TGTGCCAGCAGCTCATATAGGGGACTAGTGGGAGATACGCAGTATTTT. The full variable domain, with the rest looked up from reference TRBV5-6 and TRBJ2-3, is DAGVTQSPTHLIKTRGQQVTLRCSPKSGHDTVSWYQQALGQGPQFIFQYYEEEERQRGNFPDRFSGHQFPNYSSELNVNALLLGDSALYLCASSSYRGLVGDTQYFGPGTRLTVL.

The gene calls are TRBV28 and TRBJ2-7, with D perhaps matching TRBD2 (6 bases). Trimming took 6 bases from V and 2 from J, leaving 11 bases between them. The CDR3 covers 13 residues. The germline V gene has CDR1 MDHEN and CDR2 SYDVKM. The CDR3, as DNA: TGTGCCAGCAGCTCCGCGGGAACCTACGAGCAGTACTTC. It codes for CASSSAGTYEQYF.

The V call is TRBV7-6, the J call TRBJ2-5; no reliable D call. Deletions cut 0 bases from V and 7 bases from J, with 6 bases between. CDR1 and CDR2 from the germline V gene are SGHVS and FNYEAQ. This CDR3 spans 12 amino acids. CDR3 coding DNA: TGTGCCAGCAGCTTAGCGGCTAGGACCCAGTACTTC. It translates to CASSLAARTQYF.

V and J are TRBV5-5 and TRBJ1-2, with 7 bases lining up with TRBD1. The germline gives CDR1 SGHKS, CDR2 YYEKEE (reference sequence). The CDR3 runs 15 residues. The J segment lost 1 base and the V segment lost 0 bases, leaving 3 bases of the junction unmatched. This CDR3 is CASSLGQGFNYGYTF. DNA of the CDR3: TGTGCCAGCAGCTTGGGACAGGGTTTTAACTATGGCTACACCTTC.

The rearrangement uses TRBV9 and TRBJ2-3, with 8 nucleotides matching TRBD2. Germline-derived CDR1 and CDR2 are SGDLS and YYNGEE. This CDR3 spans 15 amino acids. V was pared by 2 bases and J by 5 bases, with 7 bases of the junction left unmatched. The DNA of the CDR3 is TGTGCCAGCAGCGTTGCCCAGGCGGGAGGAGATACGCAGTATTTT. Its protein product is CASSVAQAGGDTQYF.

The J gene is TRBJ1-2, the V gene TRBV28, with TRBD1 matching 8 bases. J was trimmed by 6 bases and V by 3 bases; bases with no gene match: 3. The V gene's germline CDR1 is MDHEN and CDR2 SYDVKM. This CDR3 spans 13 amino acids. CDR3 loop: CASSFRTGNGYTF. The CDR3 DNA is TGTGCCAGCAGTTTCAGGACAGGGAATGGCTACACCTTC.

A few counts support this clone. Other nucleotide sequences from this sample produce the same CDR3. This chain connects TRBV5-1 to TRBJ1-5, with a possible D match to TRBD1 (5 bases). The germline gives CDR1 SGHRS, CDR2 YFSETQ. V lost 4 bases and J lost 4, with 9 bases in between. The CDR3 runs to 13 residues. The CDR3 is CASSAGMNQPQHF. The CDR3 DNA sequence: TGCGCCAGCAGCGCAGGGATGAATCAGCCCCAGCATTTT.